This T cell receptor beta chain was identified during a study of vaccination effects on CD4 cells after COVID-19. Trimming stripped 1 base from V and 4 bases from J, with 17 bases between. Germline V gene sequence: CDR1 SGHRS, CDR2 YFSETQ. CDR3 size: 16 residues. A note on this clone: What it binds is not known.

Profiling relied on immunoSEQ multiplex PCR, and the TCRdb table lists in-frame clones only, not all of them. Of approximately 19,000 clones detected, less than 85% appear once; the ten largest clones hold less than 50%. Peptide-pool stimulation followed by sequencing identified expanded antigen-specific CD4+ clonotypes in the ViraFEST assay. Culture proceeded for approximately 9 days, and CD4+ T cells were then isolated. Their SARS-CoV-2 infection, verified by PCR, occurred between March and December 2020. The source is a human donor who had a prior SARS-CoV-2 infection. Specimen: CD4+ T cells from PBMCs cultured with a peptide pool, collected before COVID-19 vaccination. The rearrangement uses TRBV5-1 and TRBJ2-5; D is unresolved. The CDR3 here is CASSLLKRPFGETQYF. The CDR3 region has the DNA TGCGCCAGCAGCTTGTTAAAGCGACCGTTTGGAGAGACCCAGTACTTC.